This TCR beta chain comes out of a study of T cell repertoires in cytomegalovirus infection. Comments on this clonotype: Its antigen is still unknown.

TCRdb passed the reads through MiXCR, listing each CDR3 protein once. The table includes around 300,000 distinct CDR3 sequences, 20% to 25% detected once. V shed 5 bases and J shed 7 bases, with 33 bases lying between them. The CDR3 runs to 20 residues. The V gene's germline CDR1 is SGHVS and CDR2 FNYEAQ. This sample comprised cultured PBMCs, obtained from culture after CMV antigen stimulation. This TCR derives from a human donor in good health (CMV status not recorded). Some clones in this sample may be carry-over from other donors' samples. V is TRBV7-6 and J is TRBJ2-1; possible D gene TRBD2, 7 bases. The CDR3 DNA is TGTGCCAGCAGCGTAGAACCCGGGACAACAAGAGCGGGATTAGAAAATGAGCAGTTCTTC. It translates to CASSVEPGTTRAGLENEQFF. Looking up the rest from reference TRBV7-6 and TRBJ2-1 gives the full variable domain: GAGVSQSPRYKVTKRGQDVALRCDPISGHVSLYWYRQALGQGPEFLTYFNYEAQQDKSGLPNDRFSAERPEGSISTLTIQRTEQRDSAMYRCASSVEPGTTRAGLENEQFFGPGTRLTVL.